One sample yielded the 20 T cell receptor beta chains listed below, sequenced in a study of blood T cell repertoires in COVID-19. Some clones are missing from TCRdb's copy, which holds only in-frame ones; the method was immunoSEQ multiplex PCR. The table includes around 140,000 clones, nearly 85% detected once. The sequencing sample was made of PBMCs or T cells enriched from blood (not recorded which). The origin of the receptors is a man in his fifties or sixties in a cohort exposed to, infected with or recovered from COVID-19 (not recorded which).

This clone was seen once. This chain connects TRBV30 to TRBJ1-2; 8 nucleotides align to TRBD1. V gave up 3 bases and J gave up 3 bases; unmatched junction bases: 3. This CDR3 is built from 13 residues. Germline V lookup: CDR1 GTSNPN, CDR2 SVGIG (reference sequence). CDR3 in amino acids: CAWSPGQDYGYTF. CDR3 DNA: TGTGCCTGGAGCCCGGGACAGGACTATGGCTACACCTTC.

The chain links TRBV19 to TRBJ2-5, with D possibly being TRBD1 (5 bases). CDR1 LNHDA and CDR2 SQIVND come from the germline V gene (reference sequence). Trimming cost V 5 bases and J 3 bases, with 7 bases left between them. The CDR3 length is 12 residues. This CDR3 reads CASSRQKETQYF. The CDR3 bases are TGTGCCAGTAGTCGACAGAAAGAGACCCAGTACTTC.

The genes are TRBV19 and TRBJ1-4; D unclear. Germline CDR1 LNHDA, CDR2 SQIVND (reference sequence). Between the trimmed V and J ends, which lost 4 bases and 4 bases, there was a span of 10 bases. This CDR3 contains 14 residues. The CDR3 nucleotides read TGTGCCAGTAGTACACAGAGAGATAATGAAAAACTGTTTTTT. Encoded protein: CASSTQRDNEKLFF. Full variable domain (outside the CDR3, taken from reference TRBV19 and TRBJ1-4): DGGITQSPKYLFRKEGQNVTLSCEQNLNHDAMYWYRQDPGQGLRLIYYSQIVNDFQKGDIAEGYSVSREKKESFPLTVTSAQKNPTAFYLCASSTQRDNEKLFFGSGTQLSVL.

This chain uses TRBV5-1 with TRBJ2-7, with 7 bases aligning to TRBD2. The CDR3 spans 14 residues. Germline lookup yields CDR1 SGHRS and CDR2 YFSETQ. The V segment lost 2 bases and the J segment 2 bases; nucleotides outside the gene matches: 4. The CDR3 DNA follows: TGCGCCAGCAGCTTTGGGGGGGTCCCCTACGAGCAGTACTTC. Encoded protein: CASSFGGVPYEQYF.

This clone has only a few counts. The CDR3, as DNA: TGTGCCAGTAGTATTGTTAGCGGTGACACAGATACGCAGTATTTT. This encodes CASSIVSGDTDTQYF. The chain couples TRBV19 to TRBJ2-3, with D tentatively TRBD2 (6 bases). Germline loops: CDR1 LNHDA, CDR2 SQIVND (reference sequence). There are 15 residues in the CDR3. V dropped 3 bases and J dropped 2 bases, with 12 bases sitting between them.

The gene calls are TRBV10-3 and TRBJ1-1; D is possibly TRBD1 (5 bases). Germline CDR1 and CDR2: ENHRY and SYGVKD. V lost 5 bases and J lost 5, with 15 bases in between. The CDR3 consists of 14 residues. The CDR3 nucleotides are TGTGCCATCAGTATCAACGCAGGGAATACTGAAGCTTTCTTT. Encoded protein: CAISINAGNTEAFF.

V usage is TRBV2 and J usage is TRBJ2-7, with 9 bases aligning to TRBD2. CDR3 length: 14 residues. Germline V gene data show CDR1 as SNHLY and CDR2 as FYNNEI. V lost 9 bases, J lost 5 bases, and 11 bases stayed unmatched. CDR3: CASSRGREGNEQYF. CDR3 nucleotide sequence: TGTGCCAGTTCGAGGGGGCGGGAGGGGAACGAGCAGTACTTC.

This chain connects TRBV9 to TRBJ1-2; D call uncertain. Trimming stripped 0 bases from V and 8 bases from J, with 14 bases between. The CDR3 covers 14 residues. CDR1 is SGDLS, CDR2 YYNGEE, per germline. CDR3 sequence (DNA): TGTGCCAGCAGCGTAGGTGGAACGCTAGGAGGCTACACCTTC. The encoded protein is CASSVGGTLGGYTF.

The chain uses TRBV10-2 and TRBJ1-5; 9 bases are a match to TRBD1. Per germline, CDR1 WSHSY and CDR2 SAAADI. The length of the CDR3 is 12 residues. V was clipped by 6 bases and J by 6 bases; unmatched bases: 0. DNA of the CDR3: TGCGCCAGCAGGACAGGGGGTCAGCCCCAGCATTTT. Protein: CASRTGGQPQHF.

The J gene is TRBJ1-2, the V gene TRBV7-9; D is perhaps TRBD1 (5 bases). This CDR3 has 13 amino acids. In germline, CDR1 is SEHNR, CDR2 FQNEAQ (reference sequence). Trimming removed 5 bases at V and 9 bases at J, with 16 bases between. The CDR3 DNA sequence: TGTGCCAGCAGCCTCCAGGGAAAAGGAAGCTACACCTTC. This sequence encodes CASSLQGKGSYTF.

The chain uses TRBV19 and TRBJ2-6; D is perhaps TRBD2 (5 bases). The V end lost 4 bases, the J end lost 0 bases, and 7 bases lay between the germline ends. Germline assignment: CDR1 LNHDA and CDR2 SQIVND (reference sequence). The CDR3 extends over 15 amino acids. CDR3 DNA: TGTGCCAGTAGTAAGGGAGACTCTGGGGCCAACGTCCTGACTTTC. As protein: CASSKGDSGANVLTF.

The chain has TRBV20-1 and TRBJ2-5, with D unresolved. Germline CDR1 DFQATT, CDR2 SNEGSKA (reference sequence). V shed 5 bases and J shed 2 bases, with 6 bases lying between them. This CDR3 is 11 amino acids long. CDR3 sequence reads: CSALEQETQYF. The CDR3 nucleotides read TGCAGTGCTCTAGAACAAGAGACCCAGTACTTC.

The rearrangement links TRBV6-5 to TRBJ2-7; D is unresolved. Trimming stripped 2 bases from V and 6 bases from J, with 11 bases between. This CDR3 contains 13 residues. The germline V gene encodes CDR1 MNHEY and CDR2 SVGAGI. The CDR3 DNA follows: TGTGCCAGCAGTTACACCCGAGGTGGCGAGCAGTACTTC. It specifies CASSYTRGGEQYF.

In its sample, this clone was seen a few times. The V and J genes are TRBV19 and TRBJ1-6, with 8 bases identical to TRBD1. V gave up 6 bases and J gave up 5 bases; unmatched junction bases: 6. Per germline, CDR1 LNHDA and CDR2 SQIVND (reference sequence). This CDR3 contains 15 residues. This CDR3 is CASSRTGPNNSPLHF. The CDR3 nucleotides read TGTGCCAGTAGCAGGACAGGGCCTAATAATTCACCCCTCCACTTT.

This sequence joins TRBV7-9 and TRBJ2-7, with D maybe TRBD1 (5 bases). V lost 5 bases to trimming and J lost 4 bases, with 12 bases between them. Germline-derived CDR1 and CDR2 are SEHNR and FQNEAQ (reference sequence). This CDR3 contains 13 residues. As DNA, the CDR3 is TGTGCCAGCAGCGCAGGACAACCGTACGAGCAGTACTTC. Translating gives CASSAGQPYEQYF.

The chain couples TRBV27 to TRBJ2-6, with a weak D call TRBD1 (6 bases). Germline CDR1 and CDR2: MNHEY and SMNVEV (reference sequence). V was cut by 6 bases and J by 12 bases, with 18 bases left in between. CDR3 length equals 14 residues. The CDR3 DNA reads TGTGCCAGCAGACGGCTAGGACAGATATCCGTCCTGACTTTC. This gives the protein CASRRLGQISVLTF.

The J gene is TRBJ1-1, the V gene TRBV5-8, with TRBD1 identical over 7 bases. Germline V gene lookup returns CDR1 SGHTS and CDR2 YDEGEE. J was trimmed by 4 bases and V by 3 bases; bases with no gene match: 9. This CDR3 is built from 15 residues. DNA for the CDR3: TGTGCCAGCAGCTCCAAGGACAGGTGGGGCACTGAAGCTTTCTTT. This codes for CASSSKDRWGTEAFF.

Only one count was recorded for this clone. The chain carries TRBV6-5 and TRBJ2-7; 8 nucleotides line up with TRBD1. CDR1 MNHEY and CDR2 SVGAGI come from the germline V gene. The CDR3 contains 13 residues. J lost 1 base, V lost 9 bases, and 5 bases had no gene match. The CDR3 DNA is TGTGCCAGTTGCGGACAGGGTTCCTACGAGCAGTACTTC. Protein: CASCGQGSYEQYF.

About this clone itself: Mismatch with germline at one junction end may stem from a read error. The chain employs TRBV27 and TRBJ1-2; 8 bases align to TRBD1. Germline V lookup: CDR1 MNHEY, CDR2 SMNVEV (reference sequence). The CDR3 length is 14 residues. The CDR3 protein is CASSLIGTGSKPVF. The DNA for the CDR3 is TGTGCCAGCAGTTTAATCGGGACAGGTAGTAAGCCCGTGTTC.

This sequence joins TRBV5-3 and TRBJ1-1; TRBD1 is a possible D gene (6 bases). TRBV5-3 is an ORF, and what it does is uncertain. The length of the CDR3 is 13 residues. The V gene lost 3 bases and the J gene lost 6 bases, with 12 bases spanning the gap. As DNA, the CDR3 is TGTGCCAGAAGCTCCTCCTGGGGGCCTGAAGCTTTCTTT. Its protein product is CARSSSWGPEAFF.